This T cell receptor beta chain was captured by sequencing in a study of cytomegalovirus exposure and HLA in healthy donors. At the level of the study: Later, an analysis reported that the 130 or so validation repertoires had used the same platform as the approximately 720 first-cohort repertoires.

TCRdb's copy holds only in-frame clones and misses some; the assay was immunoSEQ multiplex PCR. This sample has about 74,000 clones, with approximately 95% found just once. The approximately 120-subject validation cohort, separate from the 666-subject first cohort, included the donors. Broader study findings: Whilst most TCR sequences proved rare, a subset of public TCRs occurred across many donors. The study flagged 150 to 200 TCR beta chains as cytomegalovirus-associated.

To note about this clone: Its antigen is unknown.

Germline lookup yields CDR1 SEHNR and CDR2 FQNEAQ (reference sequence). V dropped 4 bases and J dropped 8; count of bases not matched to a gene: 9. There are 14 residues in the CDR3. This chain links TRBV7-9 with TRBJ1-2; 8 bases match TRBD1. Sequencing input: PBMCs. This TCR derives from a man younger than 35 in good health and CMV-seropositive. Here the CDR3 DNA reads TGTGCCAGCAGCTCCGAGCGGACAGGGAGCGGCTACACCTTC. It is translated as CASSSERTGSGYTF.